Listed here are 9 T cell receptor beta chains from one sample, sequenced in a study of identical twins. TCRdb passed the 5' RACE reads through MiXCR, listing each CDR3 protein once. The sample lists 500,000 to 650,000 distinct CDR3 sequences, around 7.4% seen once, with roughly 1.5% in the top ten. These data also formed part of another study, on yellow fever vaccine responses in identical twins.

The source material was PBMCs. Receptors originate from a woman in her late teens or twenties in good health.

The V call is TRBV10-2, the J call TRBJ2-7; tentatively, D is TRBD1 (6 bases). This CDR3 is built from 14 residues. With 4 bases removed from V and 4 bases from J, the gap between germline ends came to 14 bases. From germline, CDR1 is WSHSY and CDR2 SAAADI. The CDR3 DNA reads as TGCGCCAGCAGTGGACAGGAGAAGGGGTACGAGCAGTACTTC. Amino acid sequence: CASSGQEKGYEQYF.

This clonotype has only a few counts. CDR3 residues: CAISESTHRIGTSGDNEQFF. CDR3 bases: TGTGCCATCAGTGAGTCGACTCATAGGATTGGGACTAGCGGGGACAATGAGCAGTTCTTC. This rearrangement joins TRBV10-3 to TRBJ2-1; 13 positions agree with TRBD2. V lost 0 bases to trimming and J lost 5 bases; unmatched junction nucleotides: 13. CDR1 and CDR2 from the germline V gene are ENHRY and SYGVKD. The CDR3 is made up of 20 amino acids.

This clonotype was counted ten times or more. The chain is built from TRBV5-1 and TRBJ2-7; D perhaps matches TRBD1 (6 bases). The CDR3 runs to 12 residues. V was shortened by 2 bases and J by 6 bases, with 9 bases between the two germline ends. Per the germline V gene, CDR1 is SGHRS and CDR2 is YFSETQ. As DNA, the CDR3 is TGCGCCAGCAGCTTAACAGGGATCGAGCAGTACTTC. Protein: CASSLTGIEQYF. The full variable domain, rest sourced from reference TRBV5-1 and TRBJ2-7, is KAGVTQTPRYLIKTRGQQVTLSCSPISGHRSVSWYQQTPGQGLQFLFEYFSETQRNKGNFPGRFSGRQFSNSRSEMNVSTLELGDSALYLCASSLTGIEQYFGPGTRLTVT.

This clonotype was found a few times. This chain connects TRBV2 to TRBJ2-3; no firm D call. This CDR3 contains 14 residues. V was cut by 1 base and J by 2 bases, with 7 bases left in between. CDR1 and CDR2 from the germline V gene are SNHLY and FYNNEI. The chain's CDR3 is CASSEEVNTDTQYF. CDR3 nucleotide sequence: TGTGCCAGCAGTGAAGAGGTAAACACAGATACGCAGTATTTT.

A few counts support this clonotype. The V call is TRBV3-1, the J call TRBJ2-5; D call uncertain. Germline V gene data show CDR1 as LGHDT and CDR2 as YNNKEL (reference sequence). Trimming took 11 bases from V and 4 from J, leaving 23 bases between them. The CDR3 extends over 15 amino acids. Here the CDR3 reads CASCSQAKVGETQYF. The DNA of the CDR3 is TGTGCCTCCTGCTCCCAGGCTAAGGTGGGAGAGACCCAGTACTTC.

There are many counts of this clonotype. The V and J genes are TRBV12-3 or TRBV12-4 and TRBJ2-1; perhaps TRBD2 as D (7 bases). V lost 4 bases, J lost 2 bases, and 18 bases lay in between. The CDR3 has 17 amino acids. CDR3 bases: TGTGCCAGCAGTTCCTGGTCCGCGGGGGCCACCTACAATGAGCAGTTCTTC. It yields the protein CASSSWSAGATYNEQFF.

This clonotype was detected a few times. The chain links TRBV18 to TRBJ2-1; TRBD1 matches at 8 bases. Germline V gene sequence: CDR1 KGHSH, CDR2 LQKENI. The trim removed 0 bases at V and 5 bases at J, leaving 6 bases unmatched. The CDR3 runs to 16 residues. The CDR3 protein is CASSPPGQGGHNEQFF. The CDR3 nucleotides are TGTGCCAGCTCACCACCTGGACAGGGCGGGCACAATGAGCAGTTCTTC.

This clonotype was counted many times. Its ends do not fully match the called genes, so a read error is possible. The rearrangement links TRBV19 to TRBJ2-5, with 7 bases identical to TRBD1. The germline gives CDR1 LNHDA, CDR2 SQIVND (reference sequence). This CDR3 has 13 residues. The CDR3 is CASSMNRGETQHF. The CDR3 DNA follows: TGTGCCAGTAGTATGAACAGGGGTGAGACCCAGCACTTC.

This clonotype was found once. This rearrangement joins TRBV29-1 to TRBJ2-2; D not resolved. The ends were cut back, 4 bases at V and 6 bases at J, with 6 bases in the middle. This CDR3 spans 11 amino acids. Germline CDR1 SQVTM, CDR2 ANQGSEA. The CDR3 spells CSVAGSGELFF. CDR3 in DNA: TGCAGCGTTGCGGGTTCCGGGGAGCTGTTTTTT.